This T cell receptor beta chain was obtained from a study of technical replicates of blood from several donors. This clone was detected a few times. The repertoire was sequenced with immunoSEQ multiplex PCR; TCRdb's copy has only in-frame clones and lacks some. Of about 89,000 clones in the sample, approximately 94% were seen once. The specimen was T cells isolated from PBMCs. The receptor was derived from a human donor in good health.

This chain's CDR3 is CASSLYLEAEAFF. The CDR3 DNA is TGTGCCAGCAGCTTATATCTCGAGGCTGAAGCTTTCTTT. The rearrangement uses TRBV7-7 and TRBJ1-1; D is undetermined. Trimming pared 2 bases from V and 6 bases from J, leaving 10 bases between. Per the germline V gene, CDR1 is SSHAT and CDR2 is FNYEAQ (reference sequence). The CDR3 loop spans 13 amino acids.